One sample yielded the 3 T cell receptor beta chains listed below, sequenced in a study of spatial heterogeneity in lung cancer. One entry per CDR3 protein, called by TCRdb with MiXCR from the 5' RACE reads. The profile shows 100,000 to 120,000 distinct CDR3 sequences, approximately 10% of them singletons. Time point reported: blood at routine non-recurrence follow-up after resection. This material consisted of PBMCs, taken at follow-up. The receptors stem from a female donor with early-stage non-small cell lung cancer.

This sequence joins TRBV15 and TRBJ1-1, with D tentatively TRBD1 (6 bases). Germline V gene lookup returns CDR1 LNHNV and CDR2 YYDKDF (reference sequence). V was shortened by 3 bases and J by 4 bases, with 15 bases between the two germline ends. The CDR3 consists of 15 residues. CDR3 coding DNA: TGTGCCACCAGCAGCTCTAGACAGGCTGGCACTGAAGCTTTCTTT. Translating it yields CATSSSRQAGTEAFF.

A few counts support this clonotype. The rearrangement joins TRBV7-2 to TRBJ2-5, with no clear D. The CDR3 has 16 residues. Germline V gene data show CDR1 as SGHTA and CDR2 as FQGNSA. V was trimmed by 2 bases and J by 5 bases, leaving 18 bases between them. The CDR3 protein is CASSLPTGVGMETQYF. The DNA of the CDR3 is TGTGCCAGCAGCTTACCTACCGGCGTGGGGATGGAGACCCAGTACTTC.

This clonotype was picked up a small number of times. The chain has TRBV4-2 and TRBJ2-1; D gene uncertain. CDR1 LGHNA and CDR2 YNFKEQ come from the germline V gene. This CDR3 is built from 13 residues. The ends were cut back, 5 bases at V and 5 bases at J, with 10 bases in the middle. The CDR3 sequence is CASSTRRNNEQFF. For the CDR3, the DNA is TGTGCCAGCAGCACCCGCAGAAACAATGAGCAGTTCTTC.